These T cell receptor beta chains were read from a single sample in a study of blood T cell repertoires in COVID-19. The repertoire was sequenced with immunoSEQ multiplex PCR; TCRdb's copy has only in-frame clones and lacks some. This repertoire shows tens of thousands of clones, just over 85% found once; its top ten account for roughly 18%. The sample consisted of peripheral blood. Receptors were obtained from a woman older than 75 with acute or convalescent COVID-19. Each CDR3 is given with its conserved first and last residue. Fields, in order: D gene, J gene, V gene, clone size, CDR3 protein, CDR3 DNA. D genes are given only for firm matches. Clone size is stated in some rows and not others, as once, few, many or a class when expanded.

>.|TRBJ1-1|TRBV12-3/TRBV12-4|.
CASSLAVYTEAFF
TGTGCCAGCAGTTTGGCAGTTTACACTGAAGCTTTCTTT
>.|TRBJ2-4|TRBV21-1|.
CASSPRGGYF
TGTGCCAGCAGCCCCCGGGGGGGGTACTTC
>.|TRBJ2-3|TRBV7-9|.
CASSSEGVSTDTQYF
TGTGCCAGCAGCTCAGAGGGGGTTAGCACAGATACGCAGTATTTT
>TRBD2|TRBJ2-5|TRBV7-9|few
CASSSTTSPGGETQYF
TGTGCCAGCAGCTCAACGACTAGCCCGGGGGGGGAGACCCAGTACTTC
>.|TRBJ1-5|TRBV6-5|.
CASSFRVGGNQPQHF
TGTGCCAGCAGTTTCAGGGTAGGGGGCAATCAGCCCCAGCATTTT
>.|TRBJ2-6|TRBV7-2|.
CASSLAGGSGANVLTF
TGTGCCAGCAGCTTAGCGGGCGGGTCTGGGGCCAACGTCCTGACTTTC
>.|TRBJ1-5|TRBV7-2|.
CASSLGGSGNQPQHF
TGTGCCAGCAGCTTAGGAGGCTCCGGCAATCAGCCCCAGCATTTT
>.|TRBJ2-3|TRBV9|.
CASSPRLLLTDTQYF
TGTGCCAGCAGCCCTCGACTCCTACTTACAGATACGCAGTATTTT
>.|TRBJ1-1|TRBV18|.
CASAEAQMNTEAFF
TGTGCCAGCGCCGAAGCACAGATGAACACTGAAGCTTTCTTT
>TRBD2|TRBJ2-1|TRBV10-3|.
CAISDGGRGWGEQFF
TGTGCCATCAGTGACGGCGGGAGGGGATGGGGTGAGCAGTTCTTC
>TRBD1|TRBJ2-6|TRBV4-1|once
CASSHPGQGAAGANVLTF
TGCGCCAGCAGCCACCCCGGGCAGGGGGCCGCTGGGGCCAACGTCCTGACTTTC
>.|TRBJ2-5|TRBV27|.
CASSLSLTRRGPRRQETQYF
TGTGCCAGCAGTTTATCTCTTACTAGACGAGGGCCCCGTCGGCAAGAGACCCAGTACTTC
>TRBD1|TRBJ1-6|TRBV5-4|few
CASSSTGTDRVSPLHF
TGTGCCAGCAGCTCAACCGGGACAGACAGGGTTTCACCCCTCCACTTT
>.|TRBJ1-1|TRBV6-2/TRBV6-3|.
CASSYGQEGSEAFF
TGTGCCAGCAGTTACGGGCAGGAGGGCTCTGAAGCTTTCTTT
>.|TRBJ2-5|TRBV7-7|.
CASSLGTAGTVETQYF
TGTGCTAGCAGCTTAGGCACGGCAGGAACTGTGGAGACCCAGTACTTC
>TRBD1|TRBJ1-2|TRBV3-1/TRBV3-2|.
CASSQDLGQGVYYGYTF
TGTGCCAGCAGCCAAGACCTGGGACAGGGGGTTTACTATGGCTACACCTTC
>.|TRBJ1-3|TRBV9|.
CASTSDPGNTIYF
TGTGCCAGCACCTCCGACCCCGGGAACACCATATATTTT
>TRBD1|TRBJ2-3|TRBV18|.
CASSQQGVKSMDTQYF
TGTGCCAGCTCACAACAGGGGGTGAAATCTATGGATACGCAGTATTTT
>.|TRBJ1-1|TRBV6-1|.
CASSEARGRPLPHFEAFF
TGTGCCAGCAGTGAAGCGCGGGGCAGGCCTCTACCTCACTTTGAAGCTTTCTTT
>TRBD2|TRBJ2-3|TRBV18|.
CASSPLPLSSGGAGTQYF
TGTGCCAGCTCACCCCTGCCGTTGTCGAGCGGGGGGGCCGGCACGCAGTATTTT
>TRBD2|TRBJ2-3|TRBV18|.
CASLLAGPTDTQYF
TGTGCCAGCTTATTAGCGGGCCCCACAGATACGCAGTATTTT
>TRBD1|TRBJ1-1|TRBV18|few
CASSPPGQGYGVTEAFF
TGTGCCAGCTCACCACCGGGACAGGGGTATGGAGTCACTGAAGCTTTCTTT
>TRBD2|TRBJ2-1|TRBV7-6|.
CASSTPSSGGTYNEQFF
TGTGCCAGCAGCACCCCATCTAGCGGGGGGACCTACAATGAGCAGTTCTTC
>.|TRBJ2-1|TRBV29-1|.
CSLNQNSYNEQFF
TGCAGCCTCAACCAGAACTCCTACAATGAGCAGTTCTTC
>.|TRBJ2-5|TRBV7-9|.
CASSLTLTGEVQETQYF
TGTGCCAGCAGCCTGACGCTGACGGGGGAGGTTCAAGAGACCCAGTACTTC
>TRBD2|TRBJ2-3|TRBV3-1/TRBV3-2|.
CASSQVSSGGAMDTQYF
TGTGCCAGCAGCCAAGTTTCCAGCGGGGGGGCAATGGATACGCAGTATTTT
>TRBD2|TRBJ2-3|TRBV18|few
CASSPQSSGAITDTQYF
TGTGCCAGCTCACCACAGTCTAGCGGGGCGATCACAGATACGCAGTATTTT
>TRBD1|TRBJ2-3|TRBV19|.
CASSIDPGQGTTDTQYF
TGTGCCAGTAGTATAGACCCGGGACAGGGAACCACAGATACGCAGTATTTT
>.|TRBJ2-5|TRBV7-6|.
CASSPSSGGSYQETQYF
TGTGCCAGCAGCCCAAGCTCGGGGGGCTCGTACCAAGAGACCCAGTACTTC
>TRBD2|TRBJ2-7|TRBV3-1/TRBV3-2|once
CASSLSLAGLVDEQYF
TGTGCCAGCAGCCTTAGCCTAGCGGGATTAGTCGACGAGCAGTACTTC
>TRBD2|TRBJ2-1|TRBV27|few
CASSLSSGSYNEQFF
TGTGCCAGCAGTTTATCGAGCGGGAGTTACAATGAGCAGTTCTTC
>TRBD2|TRBJ2-1|TRBV3-1/TRBV3-2|.
CASSQEGLANNEQFF
TGTGCCAGCAGCCAAGAGGGACTAGCGAACAATGAGCAGTTCTTC
>TRBD1|TRBJ2-2|TRBV5-1|.
CASRTGAANTGELFF
TGCGCCAGCAGAACAGGGGCGGCGAACACCGGGGAGCTGTTTTTT
>TRBD1|TRBJ1-5|TRBV19|.
CASSVGQGGQPQHF
TGTGCCAGTAGTGTCGGACAGGGTGGTCAGCCCCAGCATTTT
>.|TRBJ1-5|TRBV6-5|.
CASRDRYSNQPQHF
TGTGCCAGCAGGGACAGATATAGCAATCAGCCCCAGCATTTT
>TRBD1|TRBJ2-5|TRBV19|once
CASSGTGQETQYF
TGTGCCAGTAGCGGGACAGGTCAAGAGACCCAGTACTTC
>TRBD1|TRBJ2-3|TRBV6-5|.
CASRTGTDTDTQYF
TGTGCCAGCAGGACGGGGACAGACACAGATACGCAGTATTTT
>.|TRBJ2-1|TRBV19|.
CASQTRGHEQFF
TGTGCCAGTCAAACAAGGGGTCATGAGCAGTTCTTC
>.|TRBJ2-1|TRBV19|.
CASSPPQVLGNEQFF
TGTGCCAGTTCCCCTCCCCAGGTTTTGGGCAATGAGCAGTTCTTC
>TRBD2|TRBJ2-5|TRBV10-1|.
CASSPGLGPETQYF
TGCGCCAGCAGTCCGGGACTAGGTCCAGAGACCCAGTACTTC
>.|TRBJ2-1|TRBV11-2|.
CASSLAGLYNEQFF
TGTGCCAGCAGCTTAGCGGGTCTTTACAATGAGCAGTTCTTC
>TRBD2|TRBJ2-7|TRBV3-1/TRBV3-2|once
CASSPPYAGGYEQYF
TGTGCCAGCAGCCCCCCCTATGCGGGGGGGTACGAGCAGTACTTC
>TRBD1|TRBJ1-5|TRBV7-8|.
CASSFSGQGGNQPQHF
TGTGCCAGCAGTTTCTCCGGACAGGGGGGAAATCAGCCCCAGCATTTT
>.|TRBJ1-1|TRBV7-8|.
CASRGVGTRNTEAFF
TGTGCCAGCCGGGGGGTGGGCACAAGGAACACTGAAGCTTTCTTT
>TRBD2|TRBJ2-1|TRBV5-8|.
CASSLGAVAGLYNEQFF
TGTGCCAGCAGCTTGGGGGCGGTAGCGGGGCTTTACAATGAGCAGTTCTTC
>.|TRBJ1-3|TRBV2|.
CASSLNDRSGNTIYF
TGTGCCAGCAGTTTAAACGACAGGTCTGGAAACACCATATATTTT
>TRBD1|TRBJ2-2|TRBV15|few
CATSRARTGDPISRGELFF
TGTGCCACCAGCAGAGCTCGGACAGGGGACCCAATCTCGCGGGGGGAGCTGTTTTTT
>TRBD1|TRBJ2-3|TRBV6-2/TRBV6-3|.
CASSPRGQGTDTQYF
TGTGCCAGCAGTCCCAGGGGACAGGGGACAGATACGCAGTATTTT
>.|TRBJ1-3|TRBV9|.
CASSSTPAPSGNTIYF
TGTGCCAGCAGCTCAACACCCGCTCCCTCTGGAAACACCATATATTTT
>.|TRBJ2-2|TRBV25-1|.
CASNKNTGELFF
TGTGCCAGCAATAAAAACACCGGGGAGCTGTTTTTT
>TRBD1|TRBJ1-6|TRBV27|few
CASSRTGLNSPLHF
TGTGCCAGCAGCAGGACAGGTCTAAATTCACCCCTCCACTTT
>.|TRBJ1-1|TRBV5-1|.
CASSLGGGNTEAFF
TGCGCCAGCAGCTTGGGAGGGGGGAACACTGAAGCTTTCTTT
>.|TRBJ2-7|TRBV7-6|.
CASSPQTGFTYEQYF
TGTGCCAGCAGCCCCCAGACAGGCTTCACCTACGAGCAGTACTTC
>.|TRBJ2-7|TRBV9|.
CASSVEAGYSYEQYF
TGTGCCAGCAGCGTAGAGGCAGGTTATTCCTACGAGCAGTACTTC
>TRBD2|TRBJ2-1|TRBV2|few
CAIPSGGGYEQFF
TGTGCCATACCTAGCGGGGGGGGTTATGAGCAGTTCTTC
>TRBD1|TRBJ1-4|TRBV4-1|.
CASSRRGGGQGGEKLFF
TGCGCCAGCAGCCGGAGAGGGGGGGGACAGGGCGGTGAAAAACTGTTTTTT
>.|TRBJ1-2|TRBV5-4|.
CASRRQANYGYTF
TGTGCCAGCAGGAGACAGGCGAACTATGGCTACACCTTC
>TRBD1|TRBJ2-4|TRBV18|.
CASSPRGQGFESAKNIQYF
TGTGCCAGCTCACCACGGGGACAGGGGTTTGAATCTGCCAAAAACATTCAGTACTTC
>TRBD2|TRBJ2-1|TRBV19|.
CASSISGGVDEQFF
TGTGCCAGTAGTATCAGCGGGGGGGTAGATGAGCAGTTCTTC
>.|TRBJ1-3|TRBV9|once
CASSVATQGSSGNTIYF
TGTGCCAGCAGCGTAGCAACACAGGGAAGCTCTGGAAACACCATATATTTT